These T cell receptor beta chains were read from a single sample in a study of blood T cell repertoires in COVID-19. Assay used: immunoSEQ multiplex PCR; TCRdb lists only in-frame clones, some missing. Seen here are more than 200,000 clones, around nine tenths observed once, and the top ten hold about 2%. Sequenced input: peripheral blood. The receptors here all came from a young man with active or convalescent COVID-19. Each CDR3 is given with its conserved first and last residue. The D gene is left open where the match is weak. The size field is filled for only some rows; it gives once, few, many or a size class.

TRBJ2-7 | NA | NA | TRBV10-2 | TGCGCCAGCAGTGAGTTTGGCAGTCCCTACGAGCAGTACTTC | CASSEFGSPYEQYF
TRBJ2-7 | TRBD2 | NA | TRBV19 | TGTGCCAGCCGCCGGACTAGCGCAACCTACGAGCAGTACTTC | CASRRTSATYEQYF
TRBJ1-6 | NA | once | TRBV5-1 | TGCGCCAGCAGCTTGGTCATTTCGGATAATTCACCCCTCCACTTT | CASSLVISDNSPLHF
TRBJ1-5 | TRBD1 | once | TRBV6-1 | TGTGCCAGCAGTGAAGGGGACAGGGGAAGGCAGCCCCAGCATTTT | CASSEGDRGRQPQHF
TRBJ1-2 | NA | NA | TRBV7-2 | TGTGCCAGCAGCTTAAGCCCAGGGATGTATGGCTACACCTTC | CASSLSPGMYGYTF
TRBJ1-4 | NA | few | TRBV7-3 | TGTGCCAGCAGAGACCCCAGGGGACGTAATGAAAAACTGTTTTTT | CASRDPRGRNEKLFF
TRBJ2-1 | NA | many | TRBV29-1 | TGCAGCGTTGAAGGCAGGGGCTTATACAATGAGCAGTTCTTC | CSVEGRGLYNEQFF
TRBJ2-1 | TRBD1 | NA | TRBV15 | TGTGCCACCAGCGGAGGTTACAGGGGAAATGGCTATGAGCAGTTCTTC | CATSGGYRGNGYEQFF
TRBJ1-1 | NA | NA | TRBV12-3/TRBV12-4 | TGTGCCAGCAGTGAAAGAGGAACTGAAGCTTTCTTT | CASSERGTEAFF
TRBJ2-5 | TRBD2 | NA | TRBV7-2 | TGTGCCAGCAGCCCTAGACTAGCGGGGGGCGTAGAGACCCAGTACTTC | CASSPRLAGGVETQYF
TRBJ1-4 | TRBD1 | NA | TRBV29-1 | TGCAGCGGCGCACAGGGGGGGGTGACTAATGAAAAACTGTTTTTT | CSGAQGGVTNEKLFF
TRBJ1-2 | TRBD1 | NA | TRBV6-6 | TGTGCCAGCAGTTTACATCCGGACAGGGGTGATGGCTACACCTTC | CASSLHPDRGDGYTF
TRBJ2-3 | TRBD2 | NA | TRBV11-3 | TGTGCCAGCAGCTTGGGGGGGGGAGGTGGCACAGATACGCAGTATTTT | CASSLGGGGGTDTQYF
TRBJ2-7 | NA | NA | TRBV10-3 | TGTGCCATCAGTGAGTCGATGGATCCTGGGACAACAACCACCTACGAGCAGTACTTC | CAISESMDPGTTTTYEQYF
TRBJ2-1 | TRBD2 | NA | TRBV9 | TGTGCCAGCAGCGTAGTGTCAGCGGGGAGCTCCTACAATGAGCAGTTCTTC | CASSVVSAGSSYNEQFF
TRBJ1-4 | NA | NA | TRBV13 | TGTGCCAGCAGCTTATGGACAGAAAAGGAAAAACTGTTTTTT | CASSLWTEKEKLFF
TRBJ2-3 | NA | NA | TRBV13 | TGTGCCAGCAGCAAGGGACTCAAGGGCACAGATACGCAGTATTTT | CASSKGLKGTDTQYF
TRBJ1-2 | TRBD1 | NA | TRBV29-1 | TGCAGCGTTTCAGGGGGGAACTATGGCTACACCTTC | CSVSGGNYGYTF